This T cell receptor beta chain was found in a study of blood T cells in healthy people across ages. Combining a sample-barcoded 5' primer with a J-beta primer mix, a second PCR ran for roughly 7 to 11 cycles. In TCRdb, the 5' RACE reads were re-called with MiXCR into one record per CDR3 protein. Here the sample spans 500,000 to 600,000 distinct CDR3 sequences, 25% to 30% being singletons. Input material: blood. This clonotype originated in a woman in her seventies in good health.

DNA for the CDR3: TGTGCCAGCAGCCCGGCGGGACTAGCTATGACAGATACGCAGTATTTT. This sequence encodes CASSPAGLAMTDTQYF. The chain is built from TRBV7-9 and TRBJ2-3; TRBD2 matches 9 bases. The CDR3 has 16 residues. Germline V gene lookup returns CDR1 SEHNR and CDR2 FQNEAQ (reference sequence). Losses at the gene ends were 5 bases for V and 3 bases for J; bases not matched to a gene: 9.